This section outlines one TCR beta chain sequence together with its context. Its target is unknown. It is likely a read error: a sequence one base away is far more abundant. These data originate in a study of regulatory T cells in long-lasting Graves disease. On the study more broadly: For under 3 months, newly diagnosed Graves' patients had been taking antithyroid drugs.

The authors built TCR beta libraries using iRepertoire HTBI primers and Arm-PCR of CDR3 regions. TCRdb ran MiXCR on the multiplex PCR reads and lists one entry per CDR3 protein. The profile shows about 220,000 distinct CDR3 sequences, less than 20% of them singletons. Study conclusions and caveats: Favored gene segments in persistent disease were TRBV28, TRBJ1-2 and TRBJ2-5.

Time point described: newly diagnosed GD, antithyroid drugs for less than 3 months. Following extraction of RNA from PBMCs, that RNA was used to make the TCR library. This CDR3 spans 15 amino acids. V was trimmed by 0 bases and J by 4 bases, leaving 12 bases between them. Germline V CDR1 and CDR2: SNHLY, FYNNEI. The sample also formed part of further work on T cells in Graves' hyperthyroidism and ophthalmopathy. That publication notes: A lack of ophthalmopathy progression within 18 months defined stable Graves' hyperthyroidism. Also found in blood were most expanded thyroid clonotypes above 0.001.

The sequenced sample was peripheral blood mononuclear cells (PBMCs), obtained at new diagnosis, from a patient treated with antithyroid drugs. The V and J genes are TRBV2 and TRBJ1-1; D is unresolved. This TCR derives from a woman in her thirties with Graves disease. CDR3 nucleotides: TGTGCCAGCAGTGAAGCTGGGTCGTTGGGCACTGAAGCTTTCTTT. Protein product: CASSEAGSLGTEAFF.